Below are 11 T cell receptor beta chains sequenced from a single sample in a study of blood T cells in healthy people across ages. Together with a sample-barcoded 5' primer, a J-beta primer mix was included in a second PCR lasting about 7 to 11 cycles. TCRdb recomputed calls from the 5' RACE reads with MiXCR, one row per CDR3 protein. The top ten clones hold 13% of a sample with some 900,000 distinct CDR3 sequences, roughly 52% of them seen once. The sequenced sample was blood. The receptors were gathered from a young man in good health.

This rearrangement joins TRBV12-3 or TRBV12-4 to TRBJ2-7, with D perhaps matching TRBD2 (5 bases). Trimming took off 6 bases at V and 7 bases at J, with 13 bases between the two ends. The CDR3 loop spans 12 amino acids. The CDR3 DNA follows: TGTGCCAGCAGAATTTTCCGGGATGAGCAGTACTTC. Its protein product is CASRIFRDEQYF.

The chain carries TRBV12-3 or TRBV12-4 and TRBJ2-1; TRBD2 might be the D (5 bases). The V end was cut by 6 bases, the J end by 2 bases, with 8 bases between. The CDR3 covers 13 residues. This CDR3 is CASRTSTYNEQFF. CDR3 sequence (DNA): TGTGCCAGCAGAACTAGTACCTACAATGAGCAGTTCTTC.

The chain recombines TRBV15 with TRBJ2-6, with unresolved D. Germline loops: CDR1 LNHNV, CDR2 YYDKDF (reference sequence). Deletions cut 0 bases from V and 3 bases from J, with 3 bases between. This CDR3 contains 14 residues. CDR3 sequence (DNA): TGTGCCACCAGCAGAGATCTTGGGGCCAACGTCCTGACTTTC. Translating it yields CATSRDLGANVLTF.

This clonotype occurred a few times. A clone one base away is much larger, so this may be a read error. The V call is TRBV12-3 or TRBV12-4, the J call TRBJ2-1; 9 bases agree with TRBD2. This CDR3 is built from 14 residues. After removal of 6 bases from V and 7 bases from J, the junction contained 7 bases not matched to a gene. The chain's CDR3 is CASSFRSGGNEQFF. The CDR3, as DNA: TGTGCCAGCAGCTTCCGTAGCGGGGGAAATGAGCAGTTCTTC.

The rearrangement links TRBV18 to TRBJ2-1; 7 bases are shared with TRBD1. This CDR3 comprises 13 residues. V was clipped by 6 bases and J by 9 bases; unmatched bases: 8. Germline values: CDR1 KGHSH, CDR2 LQKENI. CDR3 coding DNA: TGTGCCAGCTCCGGGGACAGCAGAGCTGAGCAGTTCTTC. Translated: CASSGDSRAEQFF.

Concerning this clonotype itself: At one of its ends the junction is not consistent with the germline gene, which may arise from a read error. The chain has TRBV27 and TRBJ2-5, with a weak D call TRBD1 (6 bases). The germline V gene encodes CDR1 MNHEY and CDR2 SMNVEV (reference sequence). This CDR3 region has 14 residues. The CDR3 here is CASSSWTVLYEQYF. The CDR3 nucleotides read TGTGCCAGCAGTTCCTGGACAGTACTCTACGAGCAGTACTTT.

Points on this clonotype: One end of the junction does not line up with germline, which may come from a read error. The rearrangement uses TRBV2 and TRBJ2-1; weak D call: TRBD1 (5 bases). The length of the CDR3 is 11 residues. CDR1 is SNHLY and CDR2 is FYNNEI in the germline V gene. The CDR3 region has the DNA TGTGCAAGCAGGGAAGGGGTGGAGCAGTTCTTC. Encoded protein: CASREGVEQFF.

This chain links TRBV21-1 with TRBJ2-3; the table's D call TRBD2 went unverified against the DNA. TRBV21-1 is a recognized pseudogene. CDR3 length: 18 residues. CDR3 nucleotides: TGTGCCAGCAGCAAAAGGAACAAAGCGGGCCCCGTAGGGGATACGCAGTATTTT. Translating it yields CASSKRNKAGPVGDTQYF.

There are many counts of this clonotype. The chain couples TRBV24-1 to TRBJ1-1, with D perhaps matching TRBD1 (5 bases). V gave up 8 bases and J gave up 1 base, with 10 bases separating them. The CDR3 totals 13 residues. Germline V gene lookup returns CDR1 KGHDR and CDR2 SFDVKD. The DNA of the CDR3 is TGTGCCACCATGAGTGGGGGGAACACTGAAGCTTTCTTT. Residues: CATMSGGNTEAFF.

This clonotype was recorded a few times. The rearrangement joins TRBV12-3 or TRBV12-4 to TRBJ1-2; 8 bases map to TRBD1. CDR3 length: 15 amino acids. V dropped 5 bases and J dropped 1; count of bases not matched to a gene: 6. The CDR3 spells CASSPGQGLNYGYTF. DNA of the CDR3: TGTGCCAGCAGTCCCGGACAGGGACTTAACTATGGCTACACCTTC.

The rearrangement links TRBV5-1 to TRBJ2-1, with unresolved D. The CDR3 is 12 residues long. Germline CDR1 reads SGHRS; CDR2 reads YFSETQ. Trimming removed 3 bases from V and 9 bases from J, with 10 bases in between. The CDR3 DNA reads as TGCGCCAGCAGCTGGGTAGCCTCTGAGCAGTTCTTC. Translated, it gives CASSWVASEQFF.